This entry concerns a single T cell receptor beta chain. Its antigen remains unidentified. It was with 60 Vbeta and 13 Jbeta primers that the PCR ran. The assay was immunoSEQ multiplex PCR, and TCRdb's table has in-frame clones only and misses some. The sample carries about 82,000 clones, more than 65% recorded once. This record belongs to a study of cytomegalovirus exposure and HLA in healthy donors. Overall study context: The study's early data release held about 77 million unique TCRs from HLA-typed donors.

This CDR3 has 14 amino acids. From germline, CDR1 is SGHRS and CDR2 YFSETQ. V shed 2 bases, J shed 4 bases, and the junction held 3 bases outside the gene matches. General observations from the study: Some V segments, TRBV6-2 and TRBV6-3 among them, were indistinguishable and were therefore excluded. A later analysis showed TCR association rates differing by HLA locus, peaking at DRB1 and lowest at HLA-C. Across donors, most TCRs were seen rarely, yet some public ones were widespread.

J is TRBJ2-3 and V is TRBV5-1; TRBD2 matches at 8 bases. The sample taken for sequencing was PBMCs. The clonotype comes from a man aged 70-80 years in good health and CMV-seropositive. CDR3 in amino acids: CASSLAGAADTQYF. The CDR3, as DNA: TGCGCCAGCAGCTTAGCGGGAGCCGCAGATACGCAGTATTTT.